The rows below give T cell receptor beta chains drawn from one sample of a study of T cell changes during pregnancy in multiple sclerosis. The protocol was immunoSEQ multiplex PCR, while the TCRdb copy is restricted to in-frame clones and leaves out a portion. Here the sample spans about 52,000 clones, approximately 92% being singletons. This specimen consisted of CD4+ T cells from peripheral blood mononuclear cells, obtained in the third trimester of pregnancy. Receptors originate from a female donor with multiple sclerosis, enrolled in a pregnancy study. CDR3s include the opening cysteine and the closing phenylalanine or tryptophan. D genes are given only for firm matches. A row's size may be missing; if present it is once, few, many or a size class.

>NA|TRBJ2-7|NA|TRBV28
TGTGCCAGCAGACCACCCTCTATGGAGCAGTACTTC
CASRPPSMEQYF
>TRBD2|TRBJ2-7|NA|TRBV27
TGTGCCAGCAGCCGACGCGCCGGGAGGAACGAGCAGTACTTC
CASSRRAGRNEQYF
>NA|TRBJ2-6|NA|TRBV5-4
TGTGCCAGCAGCTTGGCGGGGTCCCCCTCTGGGGCCAACGTCCTGACTTTC
CASSLAGSPSGANVLTF
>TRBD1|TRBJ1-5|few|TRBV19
TGTGCCACTTCCTCCGGGACAGCGAGTTATCAGCCCCAGCATTTT
CATSSGTASYQPQHF
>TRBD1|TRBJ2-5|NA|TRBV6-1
TGTGCCAGCAGTGACAGGGGGCAAGAGACCCAGTACTTC
CASSDRGQETQYF
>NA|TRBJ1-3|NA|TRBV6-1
TGTGCCAGCATCCCAATGCGGGCTGGAAACACCATATATTTT
CASIPMRAGNTIYF
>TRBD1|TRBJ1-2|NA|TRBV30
TGTGCCTGGAGCTCAGGGGGGACTAGGGACTATGGCTACACCTTC
CAWSSGGTRDYGYTF
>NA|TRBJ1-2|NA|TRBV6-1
TGTGCCAGCAGTGAAGAGCGAGGCAGGGTGGATGGCTACACCTTC
CASSEERGRVDGYTF
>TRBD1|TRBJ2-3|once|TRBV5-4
TGTGCCAGCAGCTGGTCGGACAGGGGGAAAGATACGCAGTATTTT
CASSWSDRGKDTQYF
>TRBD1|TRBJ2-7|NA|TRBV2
TGTGCCAGCAGTGGGACAGGGGGCTCCCACGAGCAGTACTTC
CASSGTGGSHEQYF